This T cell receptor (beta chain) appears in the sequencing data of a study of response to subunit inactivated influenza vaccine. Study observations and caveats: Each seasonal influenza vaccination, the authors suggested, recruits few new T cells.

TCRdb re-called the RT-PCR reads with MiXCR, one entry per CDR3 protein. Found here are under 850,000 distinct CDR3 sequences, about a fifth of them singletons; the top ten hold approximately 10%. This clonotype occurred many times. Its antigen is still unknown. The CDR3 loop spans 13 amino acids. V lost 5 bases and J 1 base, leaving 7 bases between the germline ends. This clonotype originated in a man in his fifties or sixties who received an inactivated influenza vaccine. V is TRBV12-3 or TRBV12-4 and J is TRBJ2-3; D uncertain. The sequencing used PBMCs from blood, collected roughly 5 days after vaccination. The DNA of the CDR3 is TGTGCCAGCAGTGCACGTGGCACAGATACGCAGTATTTT. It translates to CASSARGTDTQYF.